The 22 T cell receptor beta chains in this list originate from one sample, sequenced in a study of blood T cell repertoires in COVID-19. TCRdb's copy holds only in-frame clones and misses some; the assay was immunoSEQ multiplex PCR. The sample lists over 150,000 clones, approximately 84% occurring once. The sequencing input was peripheral blood. Receptor source: a man younger than 35 with active or convalescent COVID-19.

This chain joins TRBV28 and TRBJ2-7; TRBD2 agrees at 10 bases. Germline V lookup: CDR1 MDHEN, CDR2 SYDVKM. The V and J ends lost 6 bases and 4 bases, in that order; junction bases with no gene match: 9. The CDR3 has 15 residues. The CDR3 protein is CASRLLSSGSYEQYF. Written as DNA, the CDR3 is TGTGCCAGCAGACTTCTATCTAGCGGGAGTTACGAGCAGTACTTC.

This clone was counted between two and nine times. The V gene is TRBV27, the J gene TRBJ1-5, with D uncertain. Germline V CDR1 and CDR2: MNHEY, SMNVEV (reference sequence). This CDR3 has 16 residues. V was trimmed by 0 bases and J by 2 bases, leaving 11 bases between them. The CDR3: CASSLSSGYGNQPQHF. CDR3 nucleotides: TGTGCCAGCAGTTTATCGTCGGGATATGGCAATCAGCCCCAGCATTTT.

This rearrangement joins TRBV4-1 to TRBJ2-7, with 9 bases matching TRBD2. The germline V gene has CDR1 MGHRA and CDR2 YSYEKL. Germline trimming cut 0 bases from V and 0 bases from J; bases unmatched to any gene: 6. This CDR3 comprises 17 residues. The CDR3 protein is CASSQELAGAFSYEQYF. CDR3 bases: TGCGCCAGCAGCCAAGAACTAGCGGGTGCCTTCTCCTACGAGCAGTACTTC.

The sample holds a few counts of this clone. This chain links TRBV24-1 with TRBJ1-3; D is possibly TRBD1 (5 bases). Trimming left V 1 base short and J 0 bases short, with 9 bases between. The CDR3 runs to 16 residues. CDR1 and CDR2 (germline): KGHDR, SFDVKD. The CDR3 nucleotides are TGTGCCACCAGTGATTTACAGGATCTCTCTGGAAACACCATATATTTT. It encodes CATSDLQDLSGNTIYF.

CDR3 coding DNA: TGTGCCAGCAGCGCCACCCCGGACAGGTCCTACGAGCAGTACTTC. It yields the protein CASSATPDRSYEQYF. The chain combines TRBV9 with TRBJ2-7; 7 nucleotides align to TRBD1. This CDR3 is 15 amino acids long. Germline V lookup: CDR1 SGDLS, CDR2 YYNGEE. V lost 3 bases to trimming and J lost 1 base; unmatched junction nucleotides: 7.

The rearrangement uses TRBV5-1 and TRBJ1-3; 10 bases map to TRBD1. Trimming at V came to 0 bases and at J to 0 bases, leaving 9 bases not matched to a gene. CDR1 and CDR2 (germline): SGHRS, YFSETQ. There are 19 residues in the CDR3. CDR3 sequence reads: CASSLEPGQGFGSGNTIYF. The CDR3 DNA sequence: TGCGCCAGCAGCTTGGAGCCGGGACAGGGGTTCGGCTCTGGAAACACCATATATTTT.

This chain joins TRBV28 and TRBJ2-2; the D gene is possibly TRBD1 (5 bases). The CDR3 runs 16 residues. Germline CDR1 MDHEN, CDR2 SYDVKM. V dropped 2 bases and J dropped 5 bases, with 15 bases sitting between them. The CDR3 reads CASSLAARVRTGELFF. CDR3 nucleotides: TGTGCCAGCAGTTTAGCCGCCAGGGTGAGGACCGGGGAGCTGTTTTTT. Looking up the rest from reference TRBV28 and TRBJ2-2 gives the full variable domain: DVKVTQSSRYLVKRTGEKVFLECVQDMDHENMFWYRQDPGLGLRLIYFSYDVKMKEKGDIPEGYSVSREKKERFSLILESASTNQTSMYLCASSLAARVRTGELFFGEGSRLTVL.

The V gene is TRBV18, the J gene TRBJ1-4; D gene unclear. Germline CDR1 KGHSH, CDR2 LQKENI. Trimming left V 3 bases short and J 1 base short, with 6 bases between. CDR3 size: 14 residues. The CDR3: CASSPAVTNEKLFF. DNA of the CDR3: TGTGCCAGCTCACCTGCGGTAACTAATGAAAAACTGTTTTTT. Using reference TRBV18 and TRBJ1-4 for the parts outside the CDR3, the full variable domain is NAGVMQNPRHLVRRRGQEARLRCSPMKGHSHVYWYRQLPEEGLKFMVYLQKENIIDESGMPKERFSAEFPKEGPSILRIQQVVRGDSAAYFCASSPAVTNEKLFFGSGTQLSVL.

DNA for the CDR3: TGCGCCAGCAGCCAAGAGATCGGACTAGCGGCCTCCTACGAGCAGTACTTC. Its translation is CASSQEIGLAASYEQYF. The chain joins TRBV4-3 to TRBJ2-7, with 10 bases that match TRBD2. The CDR3 is 17 amino acids. Germline CDR1 and CDR2: LGHNA and YSLEER. V lost 0 bases and J lost 0; bases outside the gene matches: 5.

This clone was recorded only once. The chain joins TRBV2 to TRBJ2-2, with TRBD1 matching 7 bases. This CDR3 is built from 15 residues. With V trimmed by 7 bases and J by 6 bases, 11 bases remained unmatched. From germline, CDR1 is SNHLY and CDR2 FYNNEI. The CDR3, as DNA: TGTGCCAGCAACGCCCTTCTCCAGGGGGCCGGGGAGCTGTTTTTT. Residues: CASNALLQGAGELFF.

The chain uses TRBV7-9 and TRBJ2-7, with D perhaps TRBD1 (5 bases). V lost 3 bases to trimming and J lost 2 bases, with 8 bases between them. Germline CDR1 SEHNR, CDR2 FQNEAQ (reference sequence). The CDR3 has 13 residues. The CDR3 bases are TGTGCCAGCAGCTTTTCAGGGCCCTACGAGCAGTACTTC. Amino acid sequence: CASSFSGPYEQYF.

This sequence joins TRBV30 and TRBJ2-1; TRBD2 is a possible D gene (6 bases). Between the trimmed V and J ends, which lost 2 bases and 3 bases, there was a span of 14 bases. There are 15 residues in the CDR3. CDR1 and CDR2 (germline): GTSNPN, SVGIG (reference sequence). As DNA, the CDR3 is TGTGCCTGGAGTTTAAAACTAGCCGGCTACAATGAGCAGTTCTTC. Translating gives CAWSLKLAGYNEQFF.

The chain employs TRBV19 and TRBJ1-1; D is perhaps TRBD1 (5 bases). This CDR3 has 21 amino acids. The V gene lost 0 bases and the J gene lost 1 base, with 27 bases spanning the gap. Germline CDR1 reads LNHDA; CDR2 reads SQIVND (reference sequence). The CDR3 DNA reads as TGTGCCAGTAGTATAGAGGTCCCCGGTCGGAGGGGACGATACCGGAACACTGAAGCTTTCTTT. Translated: CASSIEVPGRRGRYRNTEAFF.

CDR3 in DNA: TGTGCCAGCAGCTTACCTCCCGTGGAGACCCAGTACTTC. It translates to CASSLPPVETQYF. The V gene is TRBV11-2, the J gene TRBJ2-5; D unclear. V lost 2 bases to trimming and J lost 5 bases, with 9 bases between them. The germline gives CDR1 SGHAT, CDR2 FQNNGV. The CDR3 is made up of 13 amino acids.

The rearrangement uses TRBV6-1 and TRBJ1-5; D might be TRBD1 (5 bases). The CDR3 has 15 amino acids. Trimming took off 0 bases at V and 3 bases at J, with 9 bases between the two ends. Germline CDR1 is MNHNS and CDR2 is SASEGT. This CDR3 reads CASSEARATNQPQHF. CDR3 nucleotide sequence: TGTGCCAGCAGTGAAGCCAGGGCAACCAATCAGCCCCAGCATTTT.

The V and J genes are TRBV28 and TRBJ2-1; 15 bases line up with TRBD2. The germline V gene encodes CDR1 MDHEN and CDR2 SYDVKM. The J segment lost 0 bases and the V segment lost 8 bases, leaving 2 bases of the junction unmatched. This CDR3 has 16 amino acids. This CDR3 reads CASGLAGGSSYNEQFF. The CDR3 DNA reads TGTGCCAGCGGACTAGCGGGAGGGAGCTCCTACAATGAGCAGTTCTTC.

The J gene is TRBJ1-6, the V gene TRBV28; tentative D call: TRBD1 (6 bases). The length of the CDR3 is 15 residues. Germline CDR1 and CDR2: MDHEN and SYDVKM. Trimming stripped 3 bases from V and 4 bases from J, with 10 bases between. The CDR3 DNA sequence: TGTGCCAGCAGTTTGCCAGGGGATTATAATTCACCCCTCCACTTT. Encoded protein: CASSLPGDYNSPLHF.

The chain is built from TRBV11-2 and TRBJ2-1; D possibly corresponds to TRBD2 (6 bases). The V gene lost 2 bases and the J gene lost 3 bases, with 11 bases spanning the gap. The CDR3 totals 15 residues. CDR1 and CDR2 from the germline V gene are SGHAT and FQNNGV. CDR3 bases: TGTGCCAGCAGCTTATTGGGTAGCGGCTACAATGAGCAGTTCTTC. It specifies CASSLLGSGYNEQFF. Full variable domain (remainder filled in from reference TRBV11-2 and TRBJ2-1): EAGVAQSPRYKIIEKRQSVAFWCNPISGHATLYWYQQILGQGPKLLIQFQNNGVVDDSQLPKDRFSAERLKGVDSTLKIQPAKLEDSAVYLCASSLLGSGYNEQFFGPGTRLTVL.

CDR3 sequence (DNA): TGCGCCAGCAGGACTAGCGGGGGCGCGAATGAGCAGTTCTTC. This translates into CASRTSGGANEQFF. The chain recombines TRBV10-2 with TRBJ2-1; TRBD2 matches at 12 bases. The ends lost 6 bases at V and 7 bases at J; junction bases unmatched: 4. There are 14 residues in the CDR3. Germline V lookup: CDR1 WSHSY, CDR2 SAAADI.

This rearrangement joins TRBV5-1 to TRBJ2-1; 10 bases match TRBD2. Germline CDR1 SGHRS, CDR2 YFSETQ. The CDR3 loop spans 14 amino acids. The ends lost 0 bases at V and 10 bases at J; junction bases unmatched: 4. The CDR3 loop is CASSLASGGGEQFF. CDR3 in DNA: TGCGCCAGCAGCTTGGCTAGCGGGGGTGGGGAGCAGTTCTTC. The full variable domain, with the rest looked up from reference TRBV5-1 and TRBJ2-1, is KAGVTQTPRYLIKTRGQQVTLSCSPISGHRSVSWYQQTPGQGLQFLFEYFSETQRNKGNFPGRFSGRQFSNSRSEMNVSTLELGDSALYLCASSLASGGGEQFFGPGTRLTVL.

The chain uses TRBV20-1 and TRBJ1-2; 8 bases are shared with TRBD1. The CDR3 covers 12 residues. Looked up from germline, CDR1 is DFQATT and CDR2 is SNEGSKA (reference sequence). V lost 3 bases and J lost 8; bases outside the gene matches: 5. The CDR3 loop reads CSASRDRWGYTF. Written as DNA, the CDR3 is TGCAGTGCTAGTCGGGACAGGTGGGGCTACACCTTC.

The chain combines TRBV29-1 with TRBJ2-1, with a weak D call TRBD2 (5 bases). Trimming took off 6 bases at V and 2 bases at J, with 14 bases between the two ends. Per germline, CDR1 SQVTM and CDR2 ANQGSEA. There are 14 residues in the CDR3. CDR3 sequence: CSVDRDRAYNEQFF. The CDR3 bases are TGCAGCGTCGACCGGGATAGAGCCTACAATGAGCAGTTCTTC.